Reported below is one T cell receptor (beta chain). Germline CDR1 reads KGHSH; CDR2 reads LQKENI. V trimming: 1 base; J trimming: 0 bases; junction bases outside the gene matches: 7. The CDR3 extends over 19 amino acids. The data were obtained in a study of blood T cell repertoires in COVID-19. About the study: COVID-19 samples collected from the United States, Italy and Spain covered acute and convalescent phases. From T cells, B-cell-depleted T cells, or PBMCs came the material, which was cDNA or gDNA.

Original handling: Reference gene primers were amplified, and this amplification served to estimate nucleated cell counts. Measured with immunoSEQ multiplex PCR; TCRdb has only the in-frame clones, and not every one. D and trimming were read from the DNA, whereas the V and J calls and clone size are those reported in that table. Of about 120,000 clones in the sample, 80% to 90% were seen once. This chain uses TRBV18 with TRBJ2-6, with TRBD1 matching 9 bases. The receptor was derived from a man between 65 and 85 years old with active or convalescent COVID-19. Specimen: peripheral blood. CDR3 coding DNA: TGTGCCAGCTCACCACGGATAGGGACAGGGAACTCTGGGGCCAACGTCCTGACTTTC. It is translated as CASSPRIGTGNSGANVLTF.